This T cell receptor beta chain was sequenced during a study of memory CD4+ T cells and cytomegalovirus serostatus. Germline CDR1 and CDR2: KGHSH and LQKENI. V dropped 6 bases and J dropped 6; count of bases not matched to a gene: 7. The CDR3 is made up of 13 amino acids. The sort gate was single viable CD3+CD4+CD8-CD45RO+ cells for memory CD4+ T cells. Measured with immunoSEQ multiplex PCR; TCRdb has only the in-frame clones, and not every one. The data show some 45,000 clones, around 74% seen once. The sample holds one count of this clone. The sequence was obtained from an adult in good health and CMV-seropositive. The source material was memory CD4+ T cells from blood. The chain has TRBV18 and TRBJ1-2; 7 bases are shared with TRBD1. The CDR3 sequence is CASSRGTVDGYTF. For the CDR3, the DNA is TGTGCCAGCTCCCGCGGGACAGTTGATGGCTACACCTTC.